This T cell receptor (beta chain) was captured by sequencing in a study of T cells in Graves' hyperthyroidism and ophthalmopathy. Whole-study results and caveats: Most thyroid-expanded clonotypes above 0.001 were also found in blood. Ophthalmopathy was distinguished from stable hyperthyroidism by 13 V-J signatures.

Trimming removed 7 bases at V and 3 bases at J, with 7 bases between. The CDR3 runs to 11 residues. Per the germline V gene, CDR1 is SGHRS and CDR2 is YFSETQ. This clonotype has a count of ten or more. Antigen specificity is unknown. RNA transcripts yielded amplified TCR beta CDR3 regions. RT-PCR in the first round (using the HTBI primer set) targeted the TCR CDR3. TCRdb re-derived calls from the multiplex PCR reads in MiXCR, one entry per CDR3 protein. This sample carries some 800,000 distinct CDR3 sequences, roughly 40% of them seen once, and the ten largest clones take 7% to 10%. The clonotype originates from a man aged 18 to 29 with Graves' hyperthyroidism. The sample consisted of blood. The chain combines TRBV5-1 with TRBJ1-1; D not certain. The CDR3 protein is CASARDTEAFF. CDR3 nucleotides: TGCGCCAGCGCCCGAGACACTGAAGCTTTCTTT.